Shown below are 12 T cell receptor beta chains from a single sample sequenced in a study of Ad26.COV2.S vaccination and SARS-CoV-2 variants. The sample's treatment: about 20 received Ad26.COV2.S at low or high dose, single or two shots; roughly five received placebo; per-sample allocation not given. It was on day 63 after the first vaccine or placebo injection that samples were taken. The assay was immunoSEQ multiplex PCR, and TCRdb's table has in-frame clones only and misses some. Found here are some 320,000 clones, 70% to 90% of them singletons; the top ten hold 2.1%. The material was peripheral blood, obtained in a trial of Ad26.COV2.S vaccine versus placebo. Receptors were obtained from a person aged 18-60 years who received the Ad26.COV2.S COVID-19 vaccine or a placebo.

The gene calls are TRBV5-6 and TRBJ1-2; 7 bases align to TRBD1. Germline V gives CDR1 SGHDT, CDR2 YYEEEE. With V trimmed by 4 bases and J by 7 bases, 4 bases remained unmatched. The CDR3 sequence is 12 residues long. In nucleotides, the CDR3 is TGTGCCAGCAGCCTAACAGGGGTTGGCTACACCTTC. Its translation is CASSLTGVGYTF.

V usage is TRBV4-1 and J usage is TRBJ2-3; 12 nucleotides line up with TRBD2. Germline V CDR1 and CDR2: MGHRA, YSYEKL. V dropped 2 bases and J dropped 1; count of bases not matched to a gene: 4. CDR3 length equals 17 residues. The CDR3 sequence is CASSQRLAGGGTDTQYF. DNA for the CDR3: TGCGCCAGCAGCCAACGGCTAGCGGGGGGGGGCACAGATACGCAGTATTTT.

The V and J genes are TRBV9 and TRBJ2-7, with D possibly matching TRBD1 (5 bases). The V and J ends lost 3 bases and 2 bases respectively, with 15 bases between them. Germline assignment: CDR1 SGDLS and CDR2 YYNGEE. The CDR3 contains 15 residues. The CDR3 loop is CASSAKDNTAYEQYF. The CDR3 DNA sequence: TGTGCCAGCAGCGCCAAGGACAATACCGCCTACGAGCAGTACTTC.

This clone occurred once. The J gene is TRBJ2-2, the V gene TRBV7-3; possibly TRBD2 for D (7 bases). Trimming left V 5 bases short and J 0 bases short, with 13 bases between. The CDR3 has 16 residues. In germline, CDR1 is SGHTA, CDR2 FQGTGA. The CDR3 nucleotides read TGTGCCAGCAGCCCGAGGGGGGGCGCGAACACCGGGGAGCTGTTTTTT. This translates into CASSPRGGANTGELFF.

V is TRBV2 and J is TRBJ2-5; 7 nucleotides align to TRBD2. Germline CDR1 and CDR2: SNHLY and FYNNEI. V shed 7 bases, J shed 2 bases, and the junction held 13 bases outside the gene matches. The CDR3 extends over 16 amino acids. The CDR3 DNA is TGTGCCAGCAAAGCCCATGGCGGGGGAATACAAGAGACCCAGTACTTC. Residues: CASKAHGGGIQETQYF.

This clone has just one count. The genes are TRBV3-1 (or the pseudogene TRBV3-2) and TRBJ1-4; TRBD1 aligns across 9 bases. From germline, CDR1 is LGHDT and CDR2 YNNKEL (reference sequence). J was trimmed by 9 bases and V by 0 bases; bases with no gene match: 2. The CDR3 is made up of 14 amino acids. Here the CDR3 DNA reads TGTGCCAGCAGCCAAGACGACAGGGGGAAAAAACTGTTTTTT. Its translation is CASSQDDRGKKLFF.

V is TRBV19 and J is TRBJ1-5; no clear D gene. V shed 7 bases and J shed 6 bases, with 10 bases lying between them. The CDR3 has 12 amino acids. Per the germline V gene, CDR1 is LNHDA and CDR2 is SQIVND (reference sequence). CDR3 protein: CASKREGQPQHF. In DNA, the CDR3 is TGTGCCAGTAAGAGGGAAGGTCAGCCCCAGCATTTT.

The chain joins TRBV7-9 to TRBJ1-1; maybe TRBD1 (5 bases). Trimming cost V 1 base and J 4 bases, with 13 bases left between them. CDR1 SEHNR and CDR2 FQNEAQ come from the germline V gene (reference sequence). CDR3 length: 15 amino acids. The CDR3: CASSLVQGEGTEAFF. The DNA for the CDR3 is TGTGCCAGCAGCTTAGTGCAGGGCGAAGGCACTGAAGCTTTCTTT.

The chain carries TRBV9 and TRBJ2-7; 10 nucleotides match TRBD1. CDR3 length: 13 amino acids. Losses at the gene ends were 4 bases for V and 5 bases for J; bases not matched to a gene: 3. The germline V gene has CDR1 SGDLS and CDR2 YYNGEE. CDR3 amino acids: CASSRQGAHEQYF. As DNA, the CDR3 is TGTGCCAGCAGCAGACAGGGGGCCCACGAGCAGTACTTC.

The V gene is TRBV7-2, the J gene TRBJ1-4; unclear D gene. This CDR3 spans 15 amino acids. The ends were cut back, 5 bases at V and 7 bases at J, with 17 bases in the middle. Germline assignment: CDR1 SGHTA and CDR2 FQGNSA. Here the CDR3 DNA reads TGTGCCAGCAGCCCCACTCCCCCTTCGGGTGAAAAACTGTTTTTT. Amino acid sequence: CASSPTPPSGEKLFF.

V gene TRBV6-8 combines with J gene TRBJ2-3; D is perhaps TRBD1 (5 bases). Germline values: CDR1 MNHGY, CDR2 SAAAGT. Trimming cost V 7 bases and J 2 bases, with 19 bases left between them. The CDR3 loop spans 16 amino acids. CDR3 in DNA: TGTGCCAGCAACCCGGTGAAGGGGTCATACACAGATACGCAGTATTTT. This encodes CASNPVKGSYTDTQYF.

The gene calls are TRBV5-5 and TRBJ2-2; D is possibly TRBD1 (6 bases). V was clipped by 0 bases and J by 1 base, with 7 bases between them. CDR1 and CDR2 (germline): SGHKS, YYEKEE (reference sequence). There are 15 residues in the CDR3. The CDR3 coding sequence is TGTGCCAGCAGCTTGGGGACAGAGAACACCGGGGAGCTGTTTTTT. The encoded protein is CASSLGTENTGELFF.